The count of the clone carrying this T cell receptor (beta chain) is one. These data come from a study of control samples from healthy donors and cancer patients. The method was immunoSEQ multiplex PCR; TCRdb's version includes in-frame clones alone and lacks a portion of them. The table includes about 130,000 clones, around 94% detected once. The source is a man aged 55 to 70 with colorectal cancer. Material for sequencing was PBMCs.

The CDR3 bases are TGTGCCAGTAGTATGGAAAGACTAGCGGGGGGCGGGGATACGCAGTATTTT. Translating gives CASSMERLAGGGDTQYF. The chain has TRBV19 and TRBJ2-3; 13 bases are a match to TRBD2. The CDR3 has 17 amino acids. Germline trimming cut 3 bases from V and 6 bases from J; bases unmatched to any gene: 9. Germline CDR1 and CDR2: LNHDA and SQIVND (reference sequence).